This TCR beta chain came from a study of blood T cell repertoires in COVID-19. Study details: Collection of acute and convalescent COVID-19 samples took place in the United States, Italy and Spain. Sources were T cells, B-cell-depleted T cells, or PBMCs; the material itself was cDNA or gDNA.

Participant-reported clinical history was the basis for cohort assignment. Contact with a PCR-confirmed or clinician-diagnosed COVID-19 case occurred within 2 weeks of entry. Germline V gene data show CDR1 as SGHDT and CDR2 as YYEEEE. With 2 bases clipped from V and 3 bases from J, the junction kept 2 bases outside the gene matches. The CDR3 extends over 14 amino acids. TCRdb keeps only in-frame clones here, not all; method: immunoSEQ multiplex PCR. In the table there are 400,000 to 500,000 clones, approximately 91% of which are singletons. The V gene is TRBV5-6, the J gene TRBJ1-3, with 7 bases aligning to TRBD1. The sequencing sample was made of PBMCs or T cells enriched from blood (not recorded which). This receptor was taken from a woman between 18 and 29 years old who had been exposed to COVID-19. The CDR3 is CASSFRQGGNTIYF. In DNA, the CDR3 is TGTGCCAGCAGCTTCCGACAGGGTGGAAACACCATATATTTT.